The 26 T cell receptor beta chains listed next were all sequenced from one sample in a study of blood T cell repertoires in COVID-19. Profiling relied on immunoSEQ multiplex PCR, and the TCRdb table lists in-frame clones only, not all of them. This sample has about 73,000 clones; about four fifths occur once, and the top ten carry approximately 22%. Source material: peripheral blood. All receptors derive from a woman aged 70-85 years with acute or convalescent COVID-19.

The chain is built from TRBV28 and TRBJ1-2; weak D call: TRBD1 (6 bases). This CDR3 comprises 15 residues. The V gene lost 3 bases and the J gene lost 3 bases, with 14 bases spanning the gap. Germline V gives CDR1 MDHEN, CDR2 SYDVKM. The CDR3 nucleotides are TGTGCCAGCAGTTTGGGAGGGAGGGGGGACTATGGCTACACCTTC. The encoded protein is CASSLGGRGDYGYTF.

The J gene is TRBJ1-4, the V gene TRBV7-2, with a weak D call TRBD1 (5 bases). The CDR3 runs 15 residues. In germline, CDR1 is SGHTA, CDR2 FQGNSA. V dropped 5 bases and J dropped 7 bases, with 17 bases sitting between them. The DNA of the CDR3 is TGTGCCAGCAGCCCCCGAGCCTTAGGGGCTGAAAAACTGTTTTTT. Protein: CASSPRALGAEKLFF.

The V and J genes are TRBV6-6 and TRBJ2-3, with 11 nucleotides matching TRBD2. Germline V gene sequence: CDR1 MNHNY, CDR2 SVGAGI (reference sequence). Trimming removed 7 bases from V and 6 bases from J; junction bases left unmatched: 9. The CDR3 is made up of 15 amino acids. CDR3 coding DNA: TGTGCCAGCACCAGTACTAGCGGGAGTGGGGATACGCAGTATTTT. Its translation: CASTSTSGSGDTQYF.

The chain combines TRBV19 with TRBJ1-2, with a possible D match to TRBD1 (6 bases). The germline V gene has CDR1 LNHDA and CDR2 SQIVND (reference sequence). The CDR3 loop spans 14 amino acids. V dropped 4 bases and J dropped 6 bases, with 15 bases sitting between them. The CDR3 protein is CASSTTGIRHGYTF. The CDR3 DNA follows: TGTGCCAGTAGTACCACAGGGATTAGGCATGGCTACACCTTC.

V and J are TRBV9 and TRBJ2-3; 8 nucleotides align to TRBD2. The V segment lost 4 bases and the J segment 11 bases; nucleotides outside the gene matches: 6. Germline V CDR1 and CDR2: SGDLS, YYNGEE. This CDR3 contains 12 residues. The chain's CDR3 is CASSLSGMGQYF. The CDR3 DNA follows: TGTGCCAGCAGCCTTAGCGGGATGGGGCAGTATTTT.

V and J are TRBV2 and TRBJ1-3; TRBD1 aligns across 7 bases. Losses at the gene ends were 3 bases for V and 6 bases for J; bases not matched to a gene: 5. Germline values: CDR1 SNHLY, CDR2 FYNNEI. This CDR3 has 14 amino acids. The CDR3 here is CASSDYRGKNTIYF. Written as DNA, the CDR3 is TGTGCCAGCAGTGATTACAGGGGTAAAAACACCATATATTTT. The full variable domain, rest sourced from reference TRBV2 and TRBJ1-3, is EPEVTQTPSHQVTQMGQEVILRCVPISNHLYFYWYRQILGQKVEFLVSFYNNEISEKSEIFDDQFSVERPDGSNFTLKIRSTKLEDSAMYFCASSDYRGKNTIYFGEGSWLTVV.

As to this clone: A junction end diverges from the germline sequence, so it may reflect a read error. The chain joins TRBV7-7 to TRBJ2-1; 8 nucleotides align to TRBD1. This CDR3 has 14 amino acids. Germline CDR1 is SSHAT and CDR2 is FNYEAQ (reference sequence). The CDR3 sequence is CASSLTGGNNEQFF. CDR3 sequence (DNA): TGTGCTAGCAGCTTAACAGGGGGGAACAATGAGCAGTTCTTC.

V gene TRBV5-5 combines with J gene TRBJ2-3, with 12 bases that match TRBD2. Germline V gene data show CDR1 as SGHKS and CDR2 as YYEKEE (reference sequence). The CDR3 runs 16 residues. V was pared by 4 bases and J by 3 bases, with 6 bases of the junction left unmatched. CDR3 amino acids: CASSPRTSGNTDTQYF. CDR3 DNA: TGTGCCAGCAGCCCCCGGACTAGCGGGAATACAGATACGCAGTATTTT.

The chain combines TRBV5-1 with TRBJ2-3, with 7 nucleotides matching TRBD2. CDR3 length: 17 residues. Trimming took 4 bases from V and 2 from J; bases not matched to a gene: 13. CDR1 and CDR2 from the germline V gene are SGHRS and YFSETQ. This CDR3 reads CASSPGLDPSFTDTQYF. CDR3 nucleotide sequence: TGCGCCAGCAGCCCTGGACTAGATCCCTCCTTCACAGATACGCAGTATTTT.

CDR3 sequence: CASSIDTGTDTQYF. The CDR3 DNA reads as TGTGCCAGTAGTATAGATACAGGCACAGATACGCAGTATTTT. The V and J genes are TRBV19 and TRBJ2-3; D is uncertain. Trimming pared 0 bases from V and 1 base from J, leaving 5 bases between. The germline gives CDR1 LNHDA, CDR2 SQIVND (reference sequence). The CDR3 runs to 14 residues.

This clone was seen a few times. The chain is built from TRBV10-3 and TRBJ1-1; D is uncertain. The length of the CDR3 is 13 residues. Germline V gene sequence: CDR1 ENHRY, CDR2 SYGVKD. The V gene lost 7 bases and the J gene lost 5 bases, with 14 bases spanning the gap. CDR3 DNA sequence: TGTGCCATCAAACGTACGGGGATGACTGAAGCTTTCTTT. This gives the protein CAIKRTGMTEAFF.

This clone was counted once. The chain is built from TRBV20-1 and TRBJ1-6; 9 bases map to TRBD1. Germline assignment: CDR1 DFQATT and CDR2 SNEGSKA (reference sequence). The CDR3 sequence is 15 residues long. Unmatched junction bases numbered 9, after V lost 3 bases and J lost 9 bases. The CDR3 region is CSASSTGTGTSPLHF. DNA for the CDR3: TGCAGTGCTAGTTCTACCGGGACAGGGACTTCACCCCTCCACTTT.

This chain joins TRBV6-4 and TRBJ2-3; D possibly corresponds to TRBD2 (6 bases). CDR3 size: 15 residues. Trimming shortened V by 3 bases and J by 0 bases, and 10 bases separated the two germline ends. CDR1 MRHNA and CDR2 SNTAGT come from the germline V gene. The DNA of the CDR3 is TGTGCCAGCAGTGAAGGGAGCGGGAGCACAGATACGCAGTATTTT. It encodes CASSEGSGSTDTQYF.

The chain has TRBV6-2 or TRBV6-3 and TRBJ2-7; a possible D gene is TRBD2 (5 bases). V dropped 6 bases and J dropped 2 bases, with 20 bases sitting between them. This CDR3 is 16 amino acids long. Germline V gene lookup returns CDR1 MNHEY and CDR2 SVGEGT. This CDR3 is CASSPSTGKGPYEQYF. DNA of the CDR3: TGTGCCAGCAGCCCCTCAACCGGGAAAGGACCCTACGAGCAGTACTTC.

The rearrangement links TRBV4-2 to TRBJ2-7, with 7 bases aligning to TRBD2. There are 15 residues in the CDR3. J gave up 2 bases and V 1 base, and 5 bases lay outside the gene matches. The germline V gene has CDR1 LGHNA and CDR2 YNFKEQ. The CDR3 protein is CASSQVVGGAYEQYF. Written as DNA, the CDR3 is TGTGCCAGCAGCCAAGTAGTGGGGGGGGCCTACGAGCAGTACTTC.

The rearrangement links TRBV5-1 to TRBJ2-3; the D gene is possibly TRBD2 (6 bases). The V gene's germline CDR1 is SGHRS and CDR2 YFSETQ. Trimming stripped 3 bases from V and 9 bases from J, with 32 bases between. The CDR3 has 19 residues. Here the CDR3 reads CASSYWPEQAGVGGDTQYF. The CDR3 DNA is TGCGCCAGCAGCTATTGGCCGGAACAGGCAGGAGTGGGGGGAGACACGCAGTATTTT.

This chain joins TRBV6-5 and TRBJ1-2; a possible D gene is TRBD1 (6 bases). The CDR3 is 15 amino acids. Per germline, CDR1 MNHEY and CDR2 SVGAGI. With 5 bases removed from V and 2 bases from J, the gap between germline ends came to 15 bases. Here the CDR3 reads CASSQQGRGNYGYTF. The CDR3 DNA is TGTGCCAGCAGTCAACAGGGCAGGGGAAACTATGGCTACACCTTC.

V and J are TRBV19 and TRBJ1-1, with D tentatively TRBD1 (6 bases). This CDR3 spans 16 amino acids. Germline CDR1 LNHDA, CDR2 SQIVND (reference sequence). Trimming cost V 4 bases and J 1 base, with 16 bases left between them. The CDR3 is CASSKRQAASNTEAFF. CDR3 DNA: TGTGCCAGTAGTAAGAGACAGGCCGCTTCGAACACTGAAGCTTTCTTT.

The V and J genes are TRBV6-5 and TRBJ1-1; 8 nucleotides match TRBD1. This CDR3 has 15 amino acids. Germline CDR1 MNHEY, CDR2 SVGAGI. V gave up 6 bases and J gave up 7 bases; unmatched junction bases: 13. CDR3 protein: CASSRPRTGSGEAFF. For the CDR3, the DNA is TGTGCCAGCAGCCGACCCCGGACAGGGTCTGGTGAAGCTTTCTTT.

V is TRBV27 and J is TRBJ2-7; 8 nucleotides agree with TRBD1. CDR3 size: 15 residues. Germline trimming cut 6 bases from V and 3 bases from J; bases unmatched to any gene: 10. CDR1 and CDR2 (germline): MNHEY, SMNVEV (reference sequence). CDR3 in DNA: TGTGCCAGCAGCCTCGGACAGGGCGCAAGCTACGAGCAGTACTTC. This codes for CASSLGQGASYEQYF.

The chain combines TRBV12-3 or TRBV12-4 with TRBJ2-5; 7 bases match TRBD1. The J segment lost 5 bases and the V segment lost 5 bases, leaving 5 bases of the junction unmatched. The CDR3 extends over 13 amino acids. CDR3 bases: TGTGCCAGCAGTGTAAGGGGGCGGGAGACCCAGTACTTC. It specifies CASSVRGRETQYF.

The chain couples TRBV27 to TRBJ1-1; TRBD1 agrees at 7 bases. Trimming took 3 bases from V and 12 from J; bases not matched to a gene: 7. CDR1 MNHEY and CDR2 SMNVEV come from the germline V gene (reference sequence). The CDR3 spans 12 residues. In nucleotides, the CDR3 is TGTGCCAGCAGTTTCCTCCAGGGGGTAACTTTCTTT. Protein: CASSFLQGVTFF.

The chain joins TRBV11-2 to TRBJ1-5; possibly TRBD1 for D (5 bases). V dropped 1 base and J dropped 7 bases, with 11 bases sitting between them. The CDR3 consists of 14 residues. CDR1 SGHAT and CDR2 FQNNGV come from the germline V gene. CDR3 nucleotide sequence: TGTGCCAGCAGCTTAGGGGGGGGGAACCAGCCCCAGCATTTT. This encodes CASSLGGGNQPQHF.

This clone was observed a handful of times. The chain is built from TRBV28 and TRBJ1-5, with D hard to call. The germline gives CDR1 MDHEN, CDR2 SYDVKM. Trimming removed 4 bases from V and 7 bases from J, with 11 bases in between. This CDR3 has 13 residues. CDR3 bases: TGTGCCAGCAGTTCAACGCTAGGACAGCCCCAGCATTTT. It encodes CASSSTLGQPQHF.

In DNA form, the CDR3 reads TGTGCCAGCAGCCAGCGTGGCGGAGGGGAGCAGTACTTC. Translating gives CASSQRGGGEQYF. This sequence joins TRBV3-1 (or the pseudogene TRBV3-2) and TRBJ2-7, with TRBD2 as a possible D gene (6 bases). Germline assignment: CDR1 LGHDT and CDR2 YNNKEL (reference sequence). This CDR3 spans 13 amino acids. V lost 3 bases and J 7 bases, leaving 13 bases between the germline ends.

V is TRBV6-5 and J is TRBJ1-1; 8 positions agree with TRBD1. V lost 7 bases, J lost 1 base, and 5 bases stayed unmatched. The length of the CDR3 is 14 residues. Germline assignment: CDR1 MNHEY and CDR2 SVGAGI. Here the CDR3 DNA reads TGTGCCAGCACCCAGGACAGGGCGAACACTGAAGCTTTCTTT. Protein: CASTQDRANTEAFF.